The 27 T cell receptor beta chains in this list originate from one sample, sequenced in a study of cytomegalovirus exposure and HLA in healthy donors. Using immunoSEQ multiplex PCR, the repertoire was profiled, and TCRdb retains in-frame clones only, with some absent. The sample lists some 350,000 clones, 87% occurring once. The sample comprised PBMCs. Receptor source: a woman aged 25 to 39 in good health and CMV-seropositive.

This chain joins TRBV5-4 and TRBJ2-5; no firm D call. Trimming left V 1 base short and J 5 bases short, with 6 bases between. The length of the CDR3 is 12 residues. In germline, CDR1 is SGHNT, CDR2 YYREEE (reference sequence). CDR3 sequence reads: CASSLYTETQYF. CDR3 in DNA: TGTGCCAGCAGCTTGTATACGGAGACCCAGTACTTC. Full variable domain (outside the CDR3, taken from reference TRBV5-4 and TRBJ2-5): ETGVTQSPTHLIKTRGQQVTLRCSSQSGHNTVSWYQQALGQGPQFIFQYYREEENGRGNFPPRFSGLQFPNYSSELNVNALELDDSALYLCASSLYTETQYFGPGTRLLVL.

The chain is built from TRBV14 and TRBJ1-2; TRBD1 matches at 8 bases. Germline assignment: CDR1 SGHDN and CDR2 FVKESK. This CDR3 contains 15 residues. Trimming at V came to 4 bases and at J to 4 bases, leaving 8 bases not matched to a gene. CDR3 residues: CASSRAGGAPYGYTF. The CDR3 nucleotides read TGTGCCAGCAGCCGTGCAGGGGGCGCCCCCTATGGCTACACCTTC.

This chain connects TRBV5-8 to TRBJ2-7; TRBD1 is a possible D gene (6 bases). CDR1 is SGHTS, CDR2 YDEGEE, per germline. Trimming cost V 0 bases and J 5 bases, with 12 bases left between them. The CDR3 is 14 amino acids. CDR3 coding DNA: TGTGCCAGCAGCTTGGCCGGACAGATCAACGAGCAGTACTTC. Translation gives CASSLAGQINEQYF. Full variable domain (outside the CDR3, taken from reference TRBV5-8 and TRBJ2-7): EAGVTQSPTHLIKTRGQQATLRCSPISGHTSVYWYQQALGLGLQFLLWYDEGEERNRGNFPPRFSGRQFPNYSSELNVNALELEDSALYLCASSLAGQINEQYFGPGTRLTVT.

V is TRBV5-1 and J is TRBJ2-4; 10 positions match TRBD1. The CDR3 covers 14 residues. Trimming cost V 4 bases and J 9 bases; bases outside gene matches: 7. Germline CDR1 reads SGHRS; CDR2 reads YFSETQ. The CDR3 is CASSPRTGGSIQYF. The CDR3 DNA is TGCGCCAGCAGCCCACGGACAGGGGGAAGCATTCAGTACTTC.

The chain couples TRBV28 to TRBJ1-2; TRBD1 is a possible D gene (5 bases). Germline CDR1 reads MDHEN; CDR2 reads SYDVKM. CDR3 length: 15 residues. The V end lost 4 bases, the J end lost 5 bases, and 17 bases lay between the germline ends. This CDR3 reads CASSSQGGILYGYTF. CDR3 nucleotides: TGTGCCAGCAGTTCCCAGGGAGGGATTTTATATGGCTACACCTTC.

The gene calls are TRBV6-6 and TRBJ1-2, with D maybe TRBD1 (6 bases). Between the trimmed V and J ends, which lost 8 bases and 4 bases, there was a span of 14 bases. Germline lookup yields CDR1 MNHNY and CDR2 SVGAGI (reference sequence). The CDR3 covers 13 residues. CDR3 bases: TGTGCCAGCGAAAAGGGGGGAAGCTATGGCTACACCTTC. As protein: CASEKGGSYGYTF.

This rearrangement joins TRBV28 to TRBJ2-5; D is possibly TRBD2 (6 bases). Germline V gene data show CDR1 as MDHEN and CDR2 as SYDVKM. Trimming took 3 bases from V and 6 from J, leaving 11 bases between them. This CDR3 spans 13 amino acids. Here the CDR3 DNA reads TGTGCCAGCAGTTTGGGACTTCAGAAGACCCAGTACTTC. Protein sequence: CASSLGLQKTQYF.

This clone has only one observation. The rearrangement uses TRBV29-1 and TRBJ1-2; TRBD1 matches 8 bases. Germline assignment: CDR1 SQVTM and CDR2 ANQGSEA. This CDR3 is 14 amino acids long. Germline trimming cut 1 base from V and 4 bases from J; bases unmatched to any gene: 5. The CDR3 spells CSVEGKGQAYGYTF. For the CDR3, the DNA is TGCAGCGTTGAAGGCAAGGGACAGGCCTATGGCTACACCTTC.

The V and J genes are TRBV4-2 and TRBJ1-2, with D possibly matching TRBD1 (5 bases). The CDR3 is made up of 13 amino acids. CDR1 and CDR2 from the germline V gene are LGHNA and YNFKEQ. The V gene lost 3 bases and the J gene lost 8 bases, with 13 bases spanning the gap. CDR3 DNA sequence: TGTGCCAGCAGCCAGGGACGGGAAACGGGCTACACCTTC. This sequence encodes CASSQGRETGYTF.

This chain uses TRBV27 with TRBJ2-5; tentatively, D is TRBD2 (6 bases). The length of the CDR3 is 17 residues. The V gene lost 5 bases and the J gene lost 4 bases, with 23 bases spanning the gap. CDR1 and CDR2 from the germline V gene are MNHEY and SMNVEV (reference sequence). The CDR3 DNA follows: TGTGCCAGCAGTGCACAAACCCGAGCCGGAGGGAGAGAGACCCAGTACTTC. It yields the protein CASSAQTRAGGRETQYF.

The CDR3 coding sequence is TGTGCCAGCAGTTTGGAAAGGGTGTGGGGCACAGATACGCAGTATTTT. Translating gives CASSLERVWGTDTQYF. The chain couples TRBV28 to TRBJ2-3, with unresolved D. Germline values: CDR1 MDHEN, CDR2 SYDVKM. Trimming cost V 3 bases and J 1 base, with 14 bases left between them. This CDR3 region has 16 residues.

The chain has TRBV29-1 and TRBJ2-3; D perhaps matches TRBD1 (5 bases). Germline V lookup: CDR1 SQVTM, CDR2 ANQGSEA. There are 13 residues in the CDR3. V was shortened by 7 bases and J by 4 bases, with 15 bases between the two germline ends. CDR3 sequence reads: CSAPRGASDTQYF. Written as DNA, the CDR3 is TGCAGCGCGCCTCGTGGGGCCTCAGATACGCAGTATTTT.

This rearrangement joins TRBV29-1 to TRBJ2-1; the match to TRBD2 covers 7 bases. The CDR3 consists of 16 residues. Germline trimming cut 2 bases from V and 0 bases from J; bases unmatched to any gene: 7. Germline CDR1 reads SQVTM; CDR2 reads ANQGSEA. The CDR3 loop reads CSVESREGSSYNEQFF. CDR3 DNA sequence: TGCAGCGTTGAATCGAGGGAGGGGAGCTCCTACAATGAGCAGTTCTTC.

This rearrangement joins TRBV27 to TRBJ1-2; unclear D gene. The germline gives CDR1 MNHEY, CDR2 SMNVEV (reference sequence). The CDR3 runs 13 residues. Trimming left V 6 bases short and J 4 bases short, with 12 bases between. The CDR3: CASSPNSRYGYTF. CDR3 nucleotide sequence: TGTGCCAGCAGCCCAAATTCCCGCTATGGCTACACCTTC.

This clone occurred a few times. The V gene is TRBV5-4, the J gene TRBJ1-5; D gene ambiguous. This CDR3 spans 14 amino acids. V lost 0 bases and J 1 base, leaving 5 bases between the germline ends. In germline, CDR1 is SGHNT, CDR2 YYREEE (reference sequence). CDR3 in DNA: TGTGCCAGCAGCTTGGGGGGAAGCAATCAGCCCCAGCATTTT. This translates into CASSLGGSNQPQHF.

This chain links TRBV9 with TRBJ2-7, with 9 bases identical to TRBD2. CDR1 is SGDLS, CDR2 YYNGEE, per germline. The CDR3 sequence is 17 residues long. V gave up 0 bases and J gave up 3 bases; unmatched junction bases: 10. This chain's CDR3 is CASSVGSGIAGVYEQYF. CDR3 bases: TGTGCCAGCAGCGTAGGGTCCGGCATAGCGGGGGTCTACGAGCAGTACTTC.

The chain combines TRBV4-2 with TRBJ2-1, with 11 bases lining up with TRBD2. V lost 3 bases, J lost 5 bases, and 3 bases stayed unmatched. This CDR3 has 15 residues. Germline loops: CDR1 LGHNA, CDR2 YNFKEQ. CDR3 sequence: CASSHGTSGDNEQFF. As DNA, the CDR3 is TGTGCCAGCAGCCACGGGACTAGCGGAGACAATGAGCAGTTCTTC.

This chain uses TRBV27 with TRBJ2-5, with a tentative D call TRBD2 (5 bases). The CDR3 length is 15 residues. V dropped 6 bases and J dropped 2 bases, with 16 bases sitting between them. From germline, CDR1 is MNHEY and CDR2 SMNVEV (reference sequence). CDR3 loop: CASSYSGSTQETQYF. The CDR3 nucleotides are TGTGCCAGCAGCTACTCTGGGAGCACGCAAGAGACCCAGTACTTC.

The gene calls are TRBV14 and TRBJ2-2; 10 bases fit TRBD1. Germline CDR1 SGHDN, CDR2 FVKESK. There are 16 residues in the CDR3. V lost 4 bases to trimming and J lost 7 bases; unmatched junction nucleotides: 9. This chain's CDR3 is CASSRSDRGRNGELFF. Here the CDR3 DNA reads TGTGCCAGCAGCCGCAGTGACAGGGGGCGCAACGGGGAGCTGTTTTTT.

V and J are TRBV4-2 and TRBJ2-4; D not resolved. The CDR3 spans 17 residues. Trimming left V 1 base short and J 0 bases short, with 13 bases between. CDR1 is LGHNA, CDR2 YNFKEQ, per germline. CDR3 in amino acids: CASSQVADRIAKNIQYF. The CDR3 DNA sequence: TGTGCCAGCAGCCAAGTGGCAGATAGAATAGCCAAAAACATTCAGTACTTC.

This sequence joins TRBV29-1 and TRBJ2-7; D possibly matches TRBD1 or TRBD2 (6 bases each). The germline V gene encodes CDR1 SQVTM and CDR2 ANQGSEA. The ends were cut back, 3 bases at V and 3 bases at J, with 12 bases in the middle. The CDR3 covers 13 residues. This chain's CDR3 is CSVDGGGGYEQYF. DNA of the CDR3: TGCAGCGTTGATGGAGGGGGAGGCTACGAGCAGTACTTC.

This CDR3 is CATSRDSRQGDTQYF. The CDR3 bases are TGTGCCACCAGCAGAGATTCTCGACAGGGGGATACGCAGTATTTT. The V call is TRBV15, the J call TRBJ2-3; 8 bases map to TRBD1. The CDR3 is 15 amino acids. Trimming at V came to 0 bases and at J to 6 bases, leaving 5 bases not matched to a gene. Per the germline V gene, CDR1 is LNHNV and CDR2 is YYDKDF (reference sequence).

The rearrangement joins TRBV28 to TRBJ1-4; TRBD1 might be the D (5 bases). V gave up 4 bases and J gave up 0 bases, with 12 bases separating them. Germline V lookup: CDR1 MDHEN, CDR2 SYDVKM. The CDR3 length is 16 residues. CDR3 sequence (DNA): TGTGCCAGCAGTTCCCCCTTCAGGGCAACTAATGAAAAACTGTTTTTT. Its protein product is CASSSPFRATNEKLFF.

The genes are TRBV30 and TRBJ1-1; perhaps TRBD1 as D (6 bases). V shed 5 bases and J shed 5 bases, with 12 bases lying between them. The CDR3 has 12 residues. CDR1 is GTSNPN, CDR2 SVGIG, per germline (reference sequence). The CDR3 region is CAWGRGATEAFF. CDR3 coding DNA: TGTGCCTGGGGGAGGGGGGCTACTGAAGCTTTCTTT.

This chain connects TRBV29-1 to TRBJ1-2, with TRBD1 matching over 9 bases. The V and J ends lost 7 bases and 12 bases, in that order; junction bases with no gene match: 15. In germline, CDR1 is SQVTM, CDR2 ANQGSEA. The CDR3 is 13 amino acids. The CDR3 loop reads CSGSGQGLWENTF. The CDR3 region has the DNA TGCAGCGGATCGGGACAGGGTCTATGGGAGAACACCTTC.

This chain connects TRBV11-3 to TRBJ1-1; 11 bases match TRBD1. The CDR3 consists of 14 residues. Germline V CDR1 and CDR2: SGHNT, YENEEA. V dropped 5 bases and J dropped 5; count of bases not matched to a gene: 4. DNA for the CDR3: TGTGCCAGCAGCAGGACAGGGGGCAAGACTGAAGCTTTCTTT. Translated, it gives CASSRTGGKTEAFF.

This clone was seen once. This chain connects TRBV30 to TRBJ2-7; 10 bases are a match to TRBD1. The CDR3 has 14 residues. The germline V gene encodes CDR1 GTSNPN and CDR2 SVGIG (reference sequence). The J segment lost 4 bases and the V segment lost 3 bases, leaving 6 bases of the junction unmatched. This CDR3 is CAWRRQGASYEQYF. The CDR3 bases are TGTGCCTGGAGGAGACAGGGGGCTTCGTACGAGCAGTACTTC.